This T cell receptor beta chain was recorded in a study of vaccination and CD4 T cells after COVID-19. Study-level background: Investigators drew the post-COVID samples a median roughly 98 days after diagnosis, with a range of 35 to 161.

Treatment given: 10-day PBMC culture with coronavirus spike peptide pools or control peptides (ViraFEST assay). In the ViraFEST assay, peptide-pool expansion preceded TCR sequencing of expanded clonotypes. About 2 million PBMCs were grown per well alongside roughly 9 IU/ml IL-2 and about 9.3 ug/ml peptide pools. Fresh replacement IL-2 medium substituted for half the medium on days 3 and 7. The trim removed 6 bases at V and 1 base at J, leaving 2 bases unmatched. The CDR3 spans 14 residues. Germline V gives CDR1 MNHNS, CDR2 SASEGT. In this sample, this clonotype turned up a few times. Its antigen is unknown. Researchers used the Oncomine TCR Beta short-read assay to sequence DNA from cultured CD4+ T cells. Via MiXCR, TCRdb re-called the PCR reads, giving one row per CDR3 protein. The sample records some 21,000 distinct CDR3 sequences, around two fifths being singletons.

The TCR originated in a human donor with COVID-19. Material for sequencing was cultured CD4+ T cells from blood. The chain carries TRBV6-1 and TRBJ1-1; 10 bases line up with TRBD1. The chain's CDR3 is CASRTGGENTEAFF. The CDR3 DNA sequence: TGTGCCAGCAGGACAGGGGGCGAGAACACTGAAGCTTTCTTT.